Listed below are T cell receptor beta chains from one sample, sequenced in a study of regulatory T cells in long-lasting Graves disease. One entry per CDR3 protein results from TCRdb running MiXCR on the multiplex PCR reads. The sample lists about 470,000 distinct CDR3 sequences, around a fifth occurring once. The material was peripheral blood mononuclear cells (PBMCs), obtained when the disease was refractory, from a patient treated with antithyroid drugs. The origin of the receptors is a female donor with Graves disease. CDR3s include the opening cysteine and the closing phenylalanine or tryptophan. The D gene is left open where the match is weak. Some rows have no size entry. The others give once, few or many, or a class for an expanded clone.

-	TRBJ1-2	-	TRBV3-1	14	CASSQDQGPYGYTF	TGTGCCAGCAGCCAAGACCAGGGCCCCTATGGCTACACCTTC
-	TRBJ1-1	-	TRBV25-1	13	CASSGRLDTEASF	TGTGCCAGCAGTGGACGCCTCGATACTGAAGCTTCCTTT
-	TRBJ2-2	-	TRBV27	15	CASRIKVGGTGELFF	TGTGCCAGCAGGATTAAGGTCGGCGGCACCGGGGAGCTGTTTTTT
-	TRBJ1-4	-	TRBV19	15	CASSIDDVFQEKLFF	TGTGCCAGTAGTATAGATGATGTGTTCCAGGAAAAACTGTTTTTT
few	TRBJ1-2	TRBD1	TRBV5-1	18	CASSKGTSGTAPRYGYTF	TGCGCCAGCTCGAAGGGGACATCCGGGACAGCGCCCCGCTATGGCTACACCTTC
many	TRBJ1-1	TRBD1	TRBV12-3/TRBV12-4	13	CASSWDRHTEAFF	TGTGCCAGCAGTTGGGACAGACACACTGAAGCTTTCTTT
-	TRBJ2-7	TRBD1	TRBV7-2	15	CASSLGGTGVYEQYF	TGTGCCAGCAGCTTAGGGGGGACAGGGGTGTACGAGCAGTACTTC
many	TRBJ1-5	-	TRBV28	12	CASSRDNQPQHF	TGTGCCAGCAGCAGGGACAATCAGCCCCAGCATTTT
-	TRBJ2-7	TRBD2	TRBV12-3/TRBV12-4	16	CASSPPPGLAGYEQYF	TGTGCCAGCAGTCCCCCCCCGGGACTAGCGGGTTACGAGCAGTACTTC
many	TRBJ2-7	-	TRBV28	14	CASNPSRGTYEQYF	TGTGCCAGCAACCCCTCGCGGGGCACCTACGAGCAGTACTTC
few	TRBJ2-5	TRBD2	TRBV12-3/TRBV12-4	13	CASRLRTSGTQYF	TGTGCCAGCAGACTTCGGACTAGCGGGACCCAGTACTTC
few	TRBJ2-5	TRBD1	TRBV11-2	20	CASSLASWTGTTLYQETQYF	TGTGCCAGCAGCTTAGCGTCTTGGACAGGAACTACACTGTACCAAGAGACCCAGTACTTC
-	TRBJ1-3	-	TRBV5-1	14	CASRRTGSGNTIYF	TGCGCCAGCAGACGTACAGGCTCTGGAAACACCATATATTTT
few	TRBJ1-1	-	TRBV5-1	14	CASSWSGGNTEAFF	TGCGCCAGCAGCTGGTCCGGGGGGAACACTGAAGCTTTCTTT
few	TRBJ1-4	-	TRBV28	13	CASKERFREKLFF	TGCGCCAGCAAAGAGAGATTTCGGGAAAAACTGTTTTTT
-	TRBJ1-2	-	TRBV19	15	CASTSQSGALYGYTF	TGTGCCAGTACCTCTCAATCAGGGGCCCTCTATGGCTACACCTTC
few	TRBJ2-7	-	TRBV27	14	CASSLSAPAYEQYF	TGTGCCAGCAGTTTATCTGCACCAGCCTACGAGCAGTACTTC
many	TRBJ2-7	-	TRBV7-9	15	CASSSGDGEIYEQYF	TGTGCCAGCAGCTCCGGGGACGGAGAAATCTACGAGCAGTACTTC
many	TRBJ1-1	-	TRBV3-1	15	CASSYSALTSTEAFF	TGTGCCAGCAGCTATTCCGCCTTGACATCCACTGAAGCTTTCTTT
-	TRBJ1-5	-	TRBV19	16	CASSIVSGAGNQPQHF	TGTGCCAGTAGTATAGTCTCAGGGGCGGGCAATCAGCCCCAGCATTTT
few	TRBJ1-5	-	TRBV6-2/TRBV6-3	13	CASTTALGQPQHF	TGTGCCAGCACGACAGCGCTTGGTCAGCCCCAGCATTTT
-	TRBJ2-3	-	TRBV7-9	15	CASSPQAASTDTQYF	TGTGCCAGCAGCCCCCAAGCAGCTAGCACAGATACGCAGTATTTT
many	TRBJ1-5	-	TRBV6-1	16	CASSEYRSSSNQPQHF	TGTGCCAGCAGTGAATATAGGTCTAGTAGCAATCAGCCCCAGCATTTT
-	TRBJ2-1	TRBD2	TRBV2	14	CASNGLAGVNEQFF	TGTGCCAGTAATGGACTAGCGGGGGTCAATGAGCAGTTCTTC
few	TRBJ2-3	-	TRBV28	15	CASSRRLVMTDTQYF	TGTGCCAGCAGCCGCCGACTAGTTATGACAGATACGCAGTATTTT
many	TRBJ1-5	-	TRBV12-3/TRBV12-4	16	CASSFYGGQPNQPQHF	TGTGCCAGCAGTTTTTACGGCGGACAACCAAATCAGCCCCAGCATTTT
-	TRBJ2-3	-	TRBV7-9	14	CASGPGTSGDTQYF	TGTGCCAGCGGCCCAGGGACCTCCGGGGATACGCAGTATTTT
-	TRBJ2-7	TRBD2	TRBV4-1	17	CASSLLKAGARSYEQYF	TGCGCCAGCAGCCTCCTGAAAGCGGGAGCTCGCTCCTACGAGCAGTACTTC
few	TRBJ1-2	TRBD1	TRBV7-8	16	CASSLARGTGAYSYTF	TGTGCCAGCAGCTTAGCGCGAGGGACAGGCGCCTATAGCTACACCTTC
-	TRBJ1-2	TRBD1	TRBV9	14	CASSETGGSYGYTF	TGTGCCAGCAGCGAAACAGGGGGCAGCTATGGCTACACCTTC
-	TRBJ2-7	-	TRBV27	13	CASSRLYQGEQYF	TGTGCCAGCAGTCGATTATACCAGGGGGAGCAGTACTTC
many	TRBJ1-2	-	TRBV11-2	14	CASSRTTAAYGYTF	TGTGCCAGCAGCCGAACGACGGCGGCCTATGGCTACACCTTC
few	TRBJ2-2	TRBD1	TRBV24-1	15	CATSVDRGNTGELFF	TGTGCCACCAGTGTCGACAGGGGGAACACCGGGGAGCTGTTTTTT
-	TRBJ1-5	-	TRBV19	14	CASRSSPRDQPQHF	TGTGCCAGTAGGTCGTCTCCCCGCGACCAGCCCCAGCATTTT
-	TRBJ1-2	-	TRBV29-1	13	CSVEGARIHGYTF	TGCAGCGTTGAAGGGGCCAGGATCCATGGCTACACCTTC
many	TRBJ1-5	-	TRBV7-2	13	CASSLVEGQPQHF	TGTGCCAGCAGCTTAGTTGAGGGTCAGCCCCAGCATTTT
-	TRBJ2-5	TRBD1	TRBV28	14	CASRSTGGRETQYF	TGTGCCAGCAGATCCACAGGGGGACGAGAGACCCAGTACTTC
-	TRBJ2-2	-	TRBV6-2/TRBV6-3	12	CATVVNTGELFF	TGTGCCACCGTGGTCAACACCGGGGAGCTGTTTTTT
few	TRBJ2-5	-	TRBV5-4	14	CASSSQMYQETQYF	TGTGCCAGCAGCTCCCAGATGTACCAAGAGACCCAGTACTTC
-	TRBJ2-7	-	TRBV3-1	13	CASSHLDGSEQYF	TGTGCCAGCAGCCATCTCGACGGATCCGAGCAGTACTTC
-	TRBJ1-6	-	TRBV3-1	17	CASSQVLGGVNNSPLHF	TGTGCCAGCAGCCAAGTATTAGGGGGAGTGAATAATTCACCCCTCCACTTT
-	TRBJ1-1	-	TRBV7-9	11	CASSESPEAFF	TGTGCCAGCAGCGAGAGTCCTGAAGCTTTCTTT
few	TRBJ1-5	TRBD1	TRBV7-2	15	CASSLRDRVNQPQHF	TGTGCCAGCAGCTTAAGGGACAGGGTCAATCAGCCCCAGCATTTT
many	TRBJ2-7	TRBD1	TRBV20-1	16	CSARDPERTGADEQYF	TGCAGTGCTAGAGACCCCGAACGGACAGGGGCGGACGAGCAGTACTTC
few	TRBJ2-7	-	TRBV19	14	CASTAGTNVGEQYF	TGTGCCAGTACTGCCGGGACAAATGTTGGCGAGCAGTACTTC
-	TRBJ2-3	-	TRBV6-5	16	CASSYSARPYTDTQYF	TGTGCCAGCAGTTACTCTGCTAGACCCTACACAGATACGCAGTATTTT
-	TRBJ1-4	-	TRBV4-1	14	CASSGQANNEKLFF	TGCGCCAGCAGCGGGCAGGCGAATAATGAAAAACTATTTTTT
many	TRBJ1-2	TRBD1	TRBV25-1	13	CASTTGQGMGYTF	TGTGCCAGCACTACGGGACAGGGTATGGGCTACACCTTC
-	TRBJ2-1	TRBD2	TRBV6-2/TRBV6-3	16	CASRTKLAGTYNEQFF	TGTGCCAGCAGAACTAAACTAGCGGGGACCTACAATGAGCAGTTCTTC
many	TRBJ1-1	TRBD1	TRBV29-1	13	CSVGTGPDTEAFF	TGCAGCGTCGGGACAGGCCCGGACACTGAAGCTTTCTTT
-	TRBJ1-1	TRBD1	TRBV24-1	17	CATSGVLDRGLRTEAFF	TGTGCCACCAGTGGAGTATTGGACAGGGGGCTGAGGACTGAAGCTTTCTTT
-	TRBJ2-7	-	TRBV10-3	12	CAISDRAYEQYF	TGTGCCATCAGTGACAGGGCCTACGAGCAGTACTTC
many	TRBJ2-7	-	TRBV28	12	CASSLGLYEQYF	TGTGCCAGCAGCTTGGGACTCTACGAGCAGTACTTC
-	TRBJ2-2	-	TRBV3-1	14	CASSQDLSTGELFF	TGTGCCAGCAGCCAAGATCTTAGCACCGGGGAGCTGTTTTTT
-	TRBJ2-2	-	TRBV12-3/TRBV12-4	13	CASSPDGAGELFF	TGTGCCAGCAGTCCAGACGGAGCCGGGGAGCTGTTTTTT
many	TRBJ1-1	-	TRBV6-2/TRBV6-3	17	CASRQYSIGTVNTEAFF	TGTGCCAGCAGGCAATACTCTATCGGGACGGTGAACACTGAAGCTTTCTTT
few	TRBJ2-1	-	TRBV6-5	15	CASSYNGARGDEQFF	TGTGCCAGCAGTTACAACGGCGCCAGGGGTGATGAGCAGTTCTTC